These T cell receptor beta chains were read from a single sample in a study of OX40 agonist ivuxolimab in advanced cancers. Using immunoSEQ multiplex PCR, the repertoire was profiled, and TCRdb retains in-frame clones only, with some absent. The sample consists of 70,000 or so clones, about 89% of them appearing once. The sequences come from CD4+ or CD8+ T cells sorted from blood, collected in a trial of the OX40 agonist ivuxolimab. The receptors here all came from an adult with an advanced solid tumor such as melanoma, head and neck, liver or kidney cancer. The CDR3 runs from the conserved cysteine through the conserved F or W.

v_gene	j_gene	CDR3aa
TRBV19	TRBJ1-2	CASTPGTLDYGYTF
TRBV7-2	TRBJ1-2	CASSAGGRGGYTF
TRBV18	TRBJ1-5	CASSGTGADQPQHF
TRBV12-5	TRBJ1-4	CATHATNEKLFF
TRBV5-1	TRBJ2-7	CASSSGSSYEQYF
TRBV19	TRBJ2-5	CASSMDRGLRETQYF
TRBV7-2	TRBJ2-1	CASSLVVANEQFF
TRBV4-1	TRBJ1-3	CASSQEARGPGNTIYF
TRBV6-4	TRBJ1-5	CASSDGTGPQHF
TRBV18	TRBJ2-2	CASSPPGVHTGELFF
TRBV28	TRBJ2-3	CASSLFAGAQYF
TRBV7-3	TRBJ2-1	CASSQTAVGGNEQFF
TRBV14	TRBJ1-2	CASSPGQGRTNYGYTF
TRBV18	TRBJ2-7	CASSLSVAGGTYEQYF
TRBV5-1	TRBJ2-2	CASSLLPSGELFF
TRBV28	TRBJ1-2	CASNPDPYYGYTF
TRBV19	TRBJ2-1	CASTIGRGGDEQFF